Shown below are 14 T cell receptor beta chains from a single sample sequenced in a study of early T cells in non-severe SARS-CoV-2 infection. TCRdb re-called the 5' RACE reads with MiXCR, one entry per CDR3 protein. This sample carries about 40,000 distinct CDR3 sequences, over 4% of them seen once, and the ten largest clones take approximately 4.8%. The source material was whole blood. The receptors derive from an adult who was a healthcare worker with PCR-confirmed SARS-CoV-2 infection or an uninfected control (not recorded which).

For the CDR3, the DNA is TGTGCCAGCAGCTCGCCAGGGGGGTCCCCCTACGAGCAGTACTTC. Protein sequence: CASSSPGGSPYEQYF. This rearrangement joins TRBV7-9 to TRBJ2-7, with a possible D match to TRBD1 (7 bases). Looked up from germline, CDR1 is SEHNR and CDR2 is FQNEAQ (reference sequence). Trimming cost V 4 bases and J 2 bases, with 15 bases left between them. This CDR3 region has 15 residues.

This clonotype has ten or more counts. The CDR3 DNA sequence: TGTGCCAGCAGCCAAGGCCCGTACTCTGAAGCTTTCTTT. Translation: CASSQGPYSEAFF. This chain links TRBV3-1 with TRBJ1-1; D call uncertain. This CDR3 has 13 amino acids. V lost 1 base to trimming and J lost 6 bases, with 9 bases between them. Germline V gene data show CDR1 as LGHDT and CDR2 as YNNKEL (reference sequence).

This clonotype was seen repeatedly, ten times or more. The rearrangement uses TRBV7-6 and TRBJ1-1, with D possibly TRBD1 on 5 matching bases. Germline CDR1 reads SGHVS; CDR2 reads FNYEAQ. Trimming removed 2 bases at V and 1 base at J, with 5 bases between. CDR3 length: 13 amino acids. CDR3 loop: CASSLRGNTEAFF. The CDR3 DNA is TGTGCCAGCAGCTTAAGGGGGAACACTGAAGCTTTCTTT.

The table lists this clonotype with a few counts. V gene TRBV6-5 combines with J gene TRBJ1-6; a possible D gene is TRBD1 (5 bases). Trimming cost V 6 bases and J 4 bases, with 10 bases left between them. This CDR3 is 14 amino acids long. CDR1 and CDR2 (germline): MNHEY, SVGAGI. This CDR3 reads CASRPTAYNSPLHF. The CDR3 DNA sequence: TGTGCCAGCAGGCCGACAGCTTATAATTCACCCCTCCACTTT.

This clonotype was recorded many times. The J gene is TRBJ2-3, the V gene TRBV15, with a tentative D call TRBD1 (5 bases). V lost 0 bases, J lost 2 bases, and 12 bases lay in between. This CDR3 region has 16 residues. Germline CDR1 reads LNHNV; CDR2 reads YYDKDF (reference sequence). CDR3 in DNA: TGTGCCACCAGCAGAGAACAAATGACAGTCACAGATACGCAGTATTTT. This gives the protein CATSREQMTVTDTQYF.

This sequence joins TRBV5-1 and TRBJ2-7; tentatively, D is TRBD2 (5 bases). The CDR3 loop spans 16 amino acids. Per germline, CDR1 SGHRS and CDR2 YFSETQ. The V end lost 3 bases, the J end lost 0 bases, and 16 bases lay between the germline ends. As DNA, the CDR3 is TGCGCCAGCAGCTCCCTGTCGGACTCCCTCTCCTACGAGCAGTACTTC. Its translation: CASSSLSDSLSYEQYF.

This clonotype was seen ten or more times. V gene TRBV20-1 combines with J gene TRBJ2-1; 8 bases map to TRBD2. Germline trimming cut 7 bases from V and 4 bases from J; bases unmatched to any gene: 3. The CDR3 runs to 12 residues. CDR1 is DFQATT, CDR2 SNEGSKA, per germline (reference sequence). CDR3 nucleotide sequence: TGCAGTGGACAGCGGGAGTACAATGAGCAGTTCTTC. It specifies CSGQREYNEQFF.

This clonotype was seen repeatedly, ten times or more. V usage is TRBV28 and J usage is TRBJ2-1; 9 bases map to TRBD1. With 2 bases clipped from V and 5 bases from J, the junction kept 1 base outside the gene matches. The length of the CDR3 is 14 residues. The germline V gene has CDR1 MDHEN and CDR2 SYDVKM. Written as DNA, the CDR3 is TGTGCCAGCAGTTTAGGGACAGGGAACAATGAGCAGTTCTTC. Amino acids: CASSLGTGNNEQFF.

This clonotype was seen repeatedly, ten times or more. The gene calls are TRBV20-1 and TRBJ1-5, with a weak D call TRBD1 (5 bases). The CDR3 has 14 residues. V was trimmed by 0 bases and J by 7 bases, leaving 13 bases between them. The germline V gene encodes CDR1 DFQATT and CDR2 SNEGSKA (reference sequence). The CDR3 is CSAREEAGWQPQHF. For the CDR3, the DNA is TGCAGTGCTAGAGAGGAGGCAGGGTGGCAGCCCCAGCATTTT.

This clonotype was detected only a few times. The DNA is omitted, as the CDR3 cannot be located on it reliably, and the CDR3 follows TCRdb's listing. The V call is TRBV12-2, the J call TRBJ1-3; the table's D gene call, TRBD1, was not cross checked with the DNA. TRBV12-2 corresponds to a pseudogene. The CDR3 spans 15 residues, counting both ends. This chain's CDR3 is CASRFCWGLGNTIYF.

This clonotype appeared many times. The rearrangement links TRBV11-2 to TRBJ2-1, with D possibly matching TRBD2 (6 bases). The ends were cut back, 2 bases at V and 2 bases at J, with 10 bases in the middle. CDR3 length: 15 amino acids. Germline V gene lookup returns CDR1 SGHAT and CDR2 FQNNGV. The CDR3 is CASSLSTGAYNEQFF. CDR3 nucleotide sequence: TGTGCCAGCAGCTTATCTACGGGGGCCTACAATGAGCAGTTCTTC. The full variable domain, completed using reference TRBV11-2 and TRBJ2-1, is EAGVAQSPRYKIIEKRQSVAFWCNPISGHATLYWYQQILGQGPKLLIQFQNNGVVDDSQLPKDRFSAERLKGVDSTLKIQPAKLEDSAVYLCASSLSTGAYNEQFFGPGTRLTVL.

This clonotype was recorded many times. The chain carries TRBV29-1 and TRBJ1-1, with D unresolved. The CDR3 has 12 amino acids. CDR1 and CDR2 from the germline V gene are SQVTM and ANQGSEA. Deletions cut 6 bases from V and 4 bases from J, with 12 bases between. The CDR3 reads CSVSEAATEAFF. For the CDR3, the DNA is TGCAGCGTCTCCGAGGCAGCCACTGAAGCTTTCTTT.

There are many counts of this clonotype. V gene TRBV27 combines with J gene TRBJ2-2, with 10 positions matching TRBD1. From germline, CDR1 is MNHEY and CDR2 SMNVEV (reference sequence). The CDR3 loop spans 14 amino acids. The ends lost 6 bases at V and 6 bases at J; junction bases unmatched: 4. In DNA form, the CDR3 reads TGTGCCAGCAGCCAAGACAGGGGGCCCGGGGAGCTGTTTTTT. Protein: CASSQDRGPGELFF.

This clonotype came up many times. The chain joins TRBV11-2 to TRBJ1-1; no clear D gene. CDR1 is SGHAT and CDR2 is FQNNGV in the germline V gene. The CDR3 is made up of 13 amino acids. Deletions cut 5 bases from V and 0 bases from J, with 7 bases between. The CDR3 is CASSPILNTEAFF. DNA of the CDR3: TGTGCCAGCAGCCCCATCCTGAACACTGAAGCTTTCTTT.